The 20 T cell receptor beta chains presented below share a single source sample, sequenced in a study of Ad26.COV2.S vaccination and SARS-CoV-2 variants. The assay was immunoSEQ multiplex PCR, and TCRdb's table has in-frame clones only and misses some. Among some 480,000 clones listed, roughly 87% were seen once. The treatment is: around 19 received Ad26.COV2.S at low or high dose, single or two shots; several received placebo; per-sample allocation not given. The samples date from day 63 after the first vaccine or placebo injection. The specimen was peripheral blood, collected in a trial of Ad26.COV2.S vaccine versus placebo. Source of these receptors: a person between 18 and 65 years old who received the Ad26.COV2.S COVID-19 vaccine or a placebo.

The chain employs TRBV7-9 and TRBJ2-3; 7 nucleotides match TRBD1. CDR1 SEHNR and CDR2 FQNEAQ come from the germline V gene (reference sequence). The CDR3 spans 15 residues. Losses at the gene ends were 7 bases for V and 0 bases for J; bases not matched to a gene: 7. The CDR3 loop reads CASNTMGQSTDTQYF. The DNA of the CDR3 is TGTGCCAGCAACACCATGGGACAGAGCACAGATACGCAGTATTTT. The whole variable domain, filled in from reference TRBV7-9 and TRBJ2-3, reads DTGVSQNPRHKITKRGQNVTFRCDPISEHNRLYWYRQTLGQGPEFLTYFQNEAQLEKSRLLSDRFSAERPKGSFSTLEIQRTEQGDSAMYLCASNTMGQSTDTQYFGPGTRLTVL.

This clone was observed a single time. V gene TRBV19 combines with J gene TRBJ2-1, with 13 nucleotides matching TRBD2. Germline V gene lookup returns CDR1 LNHDA and CDR2 SQIVND (reference sequence). V dropped 6 bases and J dropped 5; count of bases not matched to a gene: 1. This CDR3 has 14 amino acids. CDR3 sequence (DNA): TGTGCCAGTAGCGGGACTAGCGGGAACAATGAGCAGTTCTTC. Protein product: CASSGTSGNNEQFF.

The chain employs TRBV3-1 (or the pseudogene TRBV3-2) and TRBJ2-1, with 7 nucleotides matching TRBD1. The trim removed 4 bases at V and 4 bases at J, leaving 13 bases unmatched. Germline V CDR1 and CDR2: LGHDT, YNNKEL (reference sequence). The CDR3 totals 17 residues. The CDR3: CASSPYTGERPYNEQFF. The CDR3 DNA sequence: TGTGCCAGCAGCCCCTACACAGGGGAGCGACCTTACAATGAGCAGTTCTTC.

This clone was seen once. The chain couples TRBV24-1 to TRBJ2-1; D gene uncertain. Germline CDR1 is KGHDR and CDR2 is SFDVKD. CDR3 length: 16 residues. V lost 1 base and J 0 bases, leaving 9 bases between the germline ends. CDR3 amino acids: CATSDLKGNSYNEQFF. DNA of the CDR3: TGTGCCACCAGTGATTTAAAGGGCAACTCCTACAATGAGCAGTTCTTC.

The J gene is TRBJ2-3, the V gene TRBV11-2; D uncertain. Trimming took 4 bases from V and 0 from J, leaving 11 bases between them. Germline V gives CDR1 SGHAT, CDR2 FQNNGV. The CDR3 runs to 15 residues. Here the CDR3 DNA reads TGTGCCAGCAGCTCCCTGCTTTCTAGCACAGATACGCAGTATTTT. Residues: CASSSLLSSTDTQYF. Full variable domain (missing parts from reference TRBV11-2 and TRBJ2-3): EAGVAQSPRYKIIEKRQSVAFWCNPISGHATLYWYQQILGQGPKLLIQFQNNGVVDDSQLPKDRFSAERLKGVDSTLKIQPAKLEDSAVYLCASSSLLSSTDTQYFGPGTRLTVL.

The V call is TRBV11-1, the J call TRBJ2-2; no reliable D call. V dropped 2 bases and J dropped 0 bases, with 10 bases sitting between them. The CDR3 is 16 amino acids. Per germline, CDR1 SGHAT and CDR2 FQDESV (reference sequence). This CDR3 is CASSLTLGTNTGELFF. DNA of the CDR3: TGTGCCAGCAGCTTAACCCTTGGAACGAACACCGGGGAGCTGTTTTTT.

This rearrangement joins TRBV27 to TRBJ1-1, with 8 bases matching TRBD1. V shed 4 bases, J shed 4 bases, and the junction held 14 bases outside the gene matches. Germline CDR1 is MNHEY and CDR2 is SMNVEV (reference sequence). This CDR3 has 17 amino acids. The CDR3, as DNA: TGTGCCAGCAGTTGGGGGTTAATTGGGACAGGATTCACTGAAGCTTTCTTT. Translation: CASSWGLIGTGFTEAFF.

Notes on this clone: This CDR3 is also generated by other DNA sequences in the sample. V usage is TRBV30 and J usage is TRBJ2-2; D tentatively fits TRBD1 or TRBD2 (5 bases each). Germline CDR1 and CDR2: GTSNPN and SVGIG (reference sequence). The CDR3 contains 13 residues. The V gene lost 0 bases and the J gene lost 7 bases, with 9 bases spanning the gap. CDR3 loop: CAWSVLGGGELFF. CDR3 DNA: TGTGCCTGGAGTGTGCTTGGGGGCGGGGAGCTGTTTTTT. The full variable domain, rest sourced from reference TRBV30 and TRBJ2-2, is SQTIHQWPATLVQPVGSPLSLECTVEGTSNPNLYWYRQAAGRGLQLLFYSVGIGQISSEVPQNLSASRPQDRQFILSSKKLLLSDSGFYLCAWSVLGGGELFFGEGSRLTVL.

The V gene is TRBV6-5, the J gene TRBJ1-5; tentative D call: TRBD1 (5 bases). Per the germline V gene, CDR1 is MNHEY and CDR2 is SVGAGI. This CDR3 comprises 13 residues. V lost 10 bases, J lost 5 bases, and 15 bases lay in between. The CDR3 region is CATTTAWDQPQHF. CDR3 nucleotides: TGTGCCACTACGACAGCCTGGGATCAGCCCCAGCATTTT.

The chain combines TRBV19 with TRBJ1-2; 9 nucleotides line up with TRBD1. Germline V gene lookup returns CDR1 LNHDA and CDR2 SQIVND (reference sequence). V trimming: 5 bases; J trimming: 3 bases; junction bases outside the gene matches: 7. This CDR3 spans 15 amino acids. CDR3 sequence (DNA): TGTGCCAGTAGTTCCACCGGGACAGGGTACTATGGCTACACCTTC. Translating gives CASSSTGTGYYGYTF.

The chain links TRBV9 to TRBJ2-7; TRBD1 matches at 9 bases. CDR1 is SGDLS and CDR2 is YYNGEE in the germline V gene. The ends lost 3 bases at V and 7 bases at J; junction bases unmatched: 11. This CDR3 region has 15 residues. Written as DNA, the CDR3 is TGTGCCAGCAGCGCCCGGGACAGGGAAAGTGAAGAGCAGTACTTC. It yields the protein CASSARDRESEEQYF. The full variable domain, completed using reference TRBV9 and TRBJ2-7, is DSGVTQTPKHLITATGQRVTLRCSPRSGDLSVYWYQQSLDQGLQFLIQYYNGEERAKGNILERFSAQQFPDLHSELNLSSLELGDSALYFCASSARDRESEEQYFGPGTRLTVT.

The rearrangement uses TRBV27 and TRBJ1-1; D is undetermined. This CDR3 comprises 11 residues. The germline V gene encodes CDR1 MNHEY and CDR2 SMNVEV (reference sequence). V gave up 4 bases and J gave up 7 bases, with 7 bases separating them. The CDR3 DNA sequence: TGTGCCAGCAGTTCGGGCCTTGAAGCTTTCTTT. It codes for CASSSGLEAFF.

The chain couples TRBV4-3 to TRBJ2-7; TRBD1 matches 9 bases. The CDR3 runs 15 residues. Germline V gene data show CDR1 as LGHNA and CDR2 as YSLEER. V dropped 0 bases and J dropped 7; count of bases not matched to a gene: 7. CDR3 residues: CASSQEFGQGREQYF. For the CDR3, the DNA is TGCGCCAGCAGCCAAGAATTCGGACAGGGGAGAGAGCAGTACTTC.

The CDR3 is CASSMLGPPNTEAFF. CDR3 coding DNA: TGTGCCAGTAGTATGTTAGGACCGCCGAACACTGAAGCTTTCTTT. This chain uses TRBV19 with TRBJ1-1; D is ambiguous. This CDR3 region has 15 residues. V lost 3 bases to trimming and J lost 1 base, with 12 bases between them. Germline assignment: CDR1 LNHDA and CDR2 SQIVND (reference sequence).

In its sample, this clone was seen once. This chain links TRBV3-1 (or the pseudogene TRBV3-2) with TRBJ2-7, with TRBD1 matching 7 bases. CDR3 length: 14 amino acids. With V trimmed by 2 bases and J by 2 bases, 3 bases remained unmatched. The germline V gene has CDR1 LGHDT and CDR2 YNNKEL (reference sequence). CDR3 sequence: CASSQTGVAYEQYF. The CDR3 DNA reads TGTGCCAGCAGCCAAACAGGGGTGGCCTACGAGCAGTACTTC.

The chain uses TRBV7-2 and TRBJ1-4, with 9 bases fitting TRBD1. The germline gives CDR1 SGHTA, CDR2 FQGNSA. This CDR3 is built from 17 residues. The ends lost 2 bases at V and 2 bases at J; junction bases unmatched: 6. CDR3 region: CASSLTGQGATNEKLFF. The CDR3 bases are TGTGCCAGCAGCTTAACGGGACAGGGCGCCACTAATGAAAAACTGTTTTTT.

V and J are TRBV28 and TRBJ1-1; no clear D gene. In germline, CDR1 is MDHEN, CDR2 SYDVKM. V shed 5 bases and J shed 5 bases, with 9 bases lying between them. The CDR3 sequence is 12 residues long. In DNA, the CDR3 is TGTGCCAGCAGTCCTGTGGGTACTGAAGCTTTCTTT. Translated: CASSPVGTEAFF.

The chain carries TRBV4-3 and TRBJ2-2, with D unresolved. V was trimmed by 1 base and J by 2 bases, leaving 8 bases between them. Germline V CDR1 and CDR2: LGHNA, YSLEER. This CDR3 has 15 amino acids. The CDR3 coding sequence is TGCGCCAGCAGCCAAGGTGGCAGCAACACCGGGGAGCTGTTTTTT. Encoded protein: CASSQGGSNTGELFF.

As concerns this clone: Different DNA sequences within this sample yield the same CDR3. The chain has TRBV6-2 or TRBV6-3 and TRBJ2-3; the D gene is possibly TRBD1 (6 bases). This CDR3 region has 13 residues. Per the germline V gene, CDR1 is MNHEY and CDR2 is SVGEGT. Trimming stripped 5 bases from V and 3 bases from J, with 9 bases between. For the CDR3, the DNA is TGTGCCAGCAGTCGGCAGGGGACAGATACGCAGTATTTT. It is translated as CASSRQGTDTQYF.

This chain links TRBV3-1 (or the pseudogene TRBV3-2) with TRBJ2-7, with D perhaps given as TRBD1 or TRBD2 (6 bases each). Trimming left V 0 bases short and J 2 bases short, with 11 bases between. This CDR3 spans 15 amino acids. CDR1 LGHDT and CDR2 YNNKEL come from the germline V gene (reference sequence). The CDR3 DNA sequence: TGTGCCAGCAGCCAAGATCCGAGGGGGGCCTACGAGCAGTACTTC. It is translated as CASSQDPRGAYEQYF.